This TCR beta chain appears in the sequencing data of a study of CD8 T cells in ankylosing spondylitis. Study-level findings and limits: The study identified a TCR beta motif of 7 or 8 highly homologous variants that appeared characteristic of ankylosing spondylitis blood. Disease-linked clones reportedly concentrated significantly in matched ankylosing spondylitis synovial fluid. Relatively rare in peripheral blood, disease-linked clones were also CD8+.

This clonotype was counted a few times. Its specificity is unknown. Quantitative 5'-RACE with molecular barcodes produced the TCR beta libraries. One entry per CDR3 protein, called by TCRdb with MiXCR from the 5' RACE reads. The sample has about 150,000 distinct CDR3 sequences, approximately 44% seen once; the top ten hold about 16%. The CDR3 has 14 amino acids. The V end lost 5 bases, the J end lost 8 bases, and 19 bases lay between the germline ends. Per germline, CDR1 SGHDT and CDR2 YYEEEE. The sample taken for sequencing was synovial fluid, either unsorted or a sorted T cell fraction (not recorded which). The chain couples TRBV5-6 to TRBJ1-1; possible D gene TRBD1, 5 bases. The source of this sequence is a male donor with ankylosing spondylitis. For the CDR3, the DNA is TGTGCCAGCAGTCTGAGGACAAGAAACGGCGAAGCTTTCTTT. It is translated as CASSLRTRNGEAFF.